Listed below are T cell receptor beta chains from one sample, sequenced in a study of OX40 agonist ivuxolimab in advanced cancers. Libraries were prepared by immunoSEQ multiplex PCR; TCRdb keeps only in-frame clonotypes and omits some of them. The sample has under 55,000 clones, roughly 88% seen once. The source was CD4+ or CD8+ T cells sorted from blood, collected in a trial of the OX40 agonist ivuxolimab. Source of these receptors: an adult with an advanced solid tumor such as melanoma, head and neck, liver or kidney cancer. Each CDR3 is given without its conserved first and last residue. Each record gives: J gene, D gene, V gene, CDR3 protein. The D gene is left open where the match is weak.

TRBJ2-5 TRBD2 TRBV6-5 ASSNRGGREETQY
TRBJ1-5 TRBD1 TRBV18 ASSPLAGGAGPQH
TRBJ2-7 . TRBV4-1 ASSQDSEQKQY
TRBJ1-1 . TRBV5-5 ASSLDLGTF
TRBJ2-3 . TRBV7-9 ASRGNGATDTQY
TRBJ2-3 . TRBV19 ASTGTDTQY
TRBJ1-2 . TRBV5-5 ASSLMGSGYT
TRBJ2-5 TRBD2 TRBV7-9 ASSTLSGRGETQY
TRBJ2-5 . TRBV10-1 ASSTSRGHIQETQY
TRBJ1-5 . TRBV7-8 ASSLARRGVRSNQPQH
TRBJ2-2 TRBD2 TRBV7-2 ASSRGTSGRAGGTGELF
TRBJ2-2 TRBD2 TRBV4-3 ASSRGLAGRTGELF
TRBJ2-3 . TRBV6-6 ASSIMGGTDTQY
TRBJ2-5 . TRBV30 AWRRQETQY
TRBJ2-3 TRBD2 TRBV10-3 AISESSGGADTQY
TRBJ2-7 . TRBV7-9 ASSLGGLELNEQY